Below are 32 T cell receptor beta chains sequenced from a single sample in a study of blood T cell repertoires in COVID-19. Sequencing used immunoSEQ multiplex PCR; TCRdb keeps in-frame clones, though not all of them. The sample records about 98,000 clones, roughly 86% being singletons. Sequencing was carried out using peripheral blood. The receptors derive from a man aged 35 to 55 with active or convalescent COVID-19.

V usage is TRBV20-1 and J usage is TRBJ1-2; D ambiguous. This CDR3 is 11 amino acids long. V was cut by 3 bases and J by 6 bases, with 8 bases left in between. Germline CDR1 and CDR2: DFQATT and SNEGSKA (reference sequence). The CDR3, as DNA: TGCAGTGCTAGCATCACGGATGGCTACACCTTC. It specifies CSASITDGYTF.

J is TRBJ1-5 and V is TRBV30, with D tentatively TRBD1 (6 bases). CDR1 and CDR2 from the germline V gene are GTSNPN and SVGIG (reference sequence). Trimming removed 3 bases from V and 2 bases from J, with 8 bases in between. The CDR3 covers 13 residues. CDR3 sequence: CAWSSGGNQPQHF. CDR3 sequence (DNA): TGTGCCTGGAGCTCAGGGGGCAATCAGCCCCAGCATTTT.

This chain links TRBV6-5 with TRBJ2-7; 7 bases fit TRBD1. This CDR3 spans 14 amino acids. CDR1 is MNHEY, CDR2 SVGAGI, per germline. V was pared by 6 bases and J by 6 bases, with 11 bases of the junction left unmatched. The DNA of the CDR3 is TGTGCCAGCAGCCCGACAGGGCTCAAGGGCGAGCAGTACTTC. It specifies CASSPTGLKGEQYF.

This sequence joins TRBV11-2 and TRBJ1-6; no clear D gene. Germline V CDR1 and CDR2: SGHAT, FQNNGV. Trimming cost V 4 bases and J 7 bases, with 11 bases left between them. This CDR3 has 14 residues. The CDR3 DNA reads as TGTGCCAGCAGCTCGGACTATAGGAATTCACCCCTCCACTTT. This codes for CASSSDYRNSPLHF.

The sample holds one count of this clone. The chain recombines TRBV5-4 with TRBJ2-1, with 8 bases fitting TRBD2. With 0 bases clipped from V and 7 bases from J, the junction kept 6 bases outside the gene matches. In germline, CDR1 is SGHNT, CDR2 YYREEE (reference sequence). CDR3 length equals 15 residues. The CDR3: CASSLVSGVENEQFF. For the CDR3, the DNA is TGTGCCAGCAGCTTGGTTAGCGGGGTCGAAAATGAGCAGTTCTTC.

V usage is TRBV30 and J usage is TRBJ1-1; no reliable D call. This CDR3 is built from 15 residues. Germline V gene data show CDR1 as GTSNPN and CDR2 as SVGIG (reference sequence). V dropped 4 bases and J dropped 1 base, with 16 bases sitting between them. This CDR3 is CAWNPRLIGNTEAFF. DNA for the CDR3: TGTGCCTGGAATCCCCGGTTAATTGGGAACACTGAAGCTTTCTTT.

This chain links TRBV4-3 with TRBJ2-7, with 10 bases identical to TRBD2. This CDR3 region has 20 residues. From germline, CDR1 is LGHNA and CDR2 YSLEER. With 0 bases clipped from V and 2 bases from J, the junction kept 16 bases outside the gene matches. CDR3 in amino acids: CASSQEAPSGGPPKTYEQYF. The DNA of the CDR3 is TGCGCCAGCAGCCAAGAGGCGCCTAGCGGGGGACCCCCGAAAACCTACGAGCAGTACTTC.

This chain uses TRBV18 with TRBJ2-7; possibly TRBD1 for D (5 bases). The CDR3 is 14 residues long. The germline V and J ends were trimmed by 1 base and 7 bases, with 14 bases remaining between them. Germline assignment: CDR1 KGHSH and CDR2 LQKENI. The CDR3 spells CASSPRRQGEEQYF. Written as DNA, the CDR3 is TGTGCCAGCTCACCACGCCGGCAGGGTGAAGAGCAGTACTTC.

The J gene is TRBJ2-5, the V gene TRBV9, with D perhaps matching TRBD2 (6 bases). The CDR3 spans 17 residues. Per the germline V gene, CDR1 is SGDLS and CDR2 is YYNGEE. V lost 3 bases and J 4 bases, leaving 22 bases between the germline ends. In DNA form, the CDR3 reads TGTGCCAGCAGCGCCGGCCCGGGACTGGGGTTAGGAGAGACCCAGTACTTC. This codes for CASSAGPGLGLGETQYF.

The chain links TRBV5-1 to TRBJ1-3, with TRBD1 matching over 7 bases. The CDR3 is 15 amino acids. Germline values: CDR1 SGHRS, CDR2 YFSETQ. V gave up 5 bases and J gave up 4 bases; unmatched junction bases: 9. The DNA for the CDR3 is TGCGCCAGCAGGGACAGGCCCTCGGAAGGAAACACCATATATTTT. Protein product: CASRDRPSEGNTIYF. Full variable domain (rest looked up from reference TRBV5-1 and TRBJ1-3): KAGVTQTPRYLIKTRGQQVTLSCSPISGHRSVSWYQQTPGQGLQFLFEYFSETQRNKGNFPGRFSGRQFSNSRSEMNVSTLELGDSALYLCASRDRPSEGNTIYFGEGSWLTVV.

CDR3 nucleotides: TGCGCCAGCAGCCCGTTTACTAGCGCTAACACCGGGGAGCTGTTTTTT. Residues: CASSPFTSANTGELFF. The V gene is TRBV5-1, the J gene TRBJ2-2; 7 bases fit TRBD2. Germline V gene data show CDR1 as SGHRS and CDR2 as YFSETQ. V was clipped by 4 bases and J by 2 bases; unmatched bases: 8. This CDR3 has 16 amino acids.

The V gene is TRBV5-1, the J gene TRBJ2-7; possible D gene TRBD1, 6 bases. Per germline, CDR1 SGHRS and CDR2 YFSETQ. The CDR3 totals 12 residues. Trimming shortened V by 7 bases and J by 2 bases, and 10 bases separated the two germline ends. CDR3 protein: CASWDNTYEQYF. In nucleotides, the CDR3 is TGCGCCAGCTGGGACAACACCTACGAGCAGTACTTC.

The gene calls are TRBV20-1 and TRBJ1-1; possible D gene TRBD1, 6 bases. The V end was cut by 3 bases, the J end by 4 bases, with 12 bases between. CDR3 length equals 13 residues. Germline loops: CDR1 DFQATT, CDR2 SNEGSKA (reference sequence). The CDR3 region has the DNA TGCAGTGCTAGTCTTCGGGGGGCCACTGAAGCTTTCTTT. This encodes CSASLRGATEAFF.

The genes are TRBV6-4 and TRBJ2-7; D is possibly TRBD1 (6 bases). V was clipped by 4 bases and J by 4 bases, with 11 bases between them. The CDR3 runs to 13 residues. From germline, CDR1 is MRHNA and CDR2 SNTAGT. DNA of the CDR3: TGTGCCAGCAGTGCCTCCCAGGGGTACGAGCAGTACTTC. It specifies CASSASQGYEQYF.

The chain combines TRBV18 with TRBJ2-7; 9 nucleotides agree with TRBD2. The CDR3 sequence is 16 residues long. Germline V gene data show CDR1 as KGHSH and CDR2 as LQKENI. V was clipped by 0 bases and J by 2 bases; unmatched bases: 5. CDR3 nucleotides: TGTGCCAGCTCACCACCGTCGGCGGGGGGGACCTACGAGCAGTACTTC. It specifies CASSPPSAGGTYEQYF. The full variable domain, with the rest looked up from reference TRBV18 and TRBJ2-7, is NAGVMQNPRHLVRRRGQEARLRCSPMKGHSHVYWYRQLPEEGLKFMVYLQKENIIDESGMPKERFSAEFPKEGPSILRIQQVVRGDSAAYFCASSPPSAGGTYEQYFGPGTRLTVT.

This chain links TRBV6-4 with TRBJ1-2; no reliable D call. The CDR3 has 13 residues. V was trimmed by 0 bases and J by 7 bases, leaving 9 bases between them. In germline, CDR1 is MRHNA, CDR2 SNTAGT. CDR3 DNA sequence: TGTGCCAGCAGTGACTCGCGGGGTTTTGGCTACACCTTC. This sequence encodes CASSDSRGFGYTF.

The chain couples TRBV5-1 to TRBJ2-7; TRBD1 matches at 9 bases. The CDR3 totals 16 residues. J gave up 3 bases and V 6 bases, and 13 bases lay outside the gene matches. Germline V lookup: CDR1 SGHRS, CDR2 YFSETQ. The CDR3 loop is CASTSLGQGLYYEQYF. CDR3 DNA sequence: TGCGCCAGCACCTCCTTGGGACAGGGATTATACTACGAGCAGTACTTC.

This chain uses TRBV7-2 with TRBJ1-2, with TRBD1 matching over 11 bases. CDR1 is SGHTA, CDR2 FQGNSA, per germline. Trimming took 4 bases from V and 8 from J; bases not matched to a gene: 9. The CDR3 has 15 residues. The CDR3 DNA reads TGTGCCAGCAGCTCTGGGACAGGGGGATCAGGCGGCTACACCTTC. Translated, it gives CASSSGTGGSGGYTF.

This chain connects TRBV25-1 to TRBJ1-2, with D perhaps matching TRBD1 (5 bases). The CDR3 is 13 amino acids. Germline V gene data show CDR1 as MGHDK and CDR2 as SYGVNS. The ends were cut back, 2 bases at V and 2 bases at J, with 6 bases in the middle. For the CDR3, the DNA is TGTGCCAGCAGTGAACAGGGAAACTATGGCTACACCTTC. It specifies CASSEQGNYGYTF.

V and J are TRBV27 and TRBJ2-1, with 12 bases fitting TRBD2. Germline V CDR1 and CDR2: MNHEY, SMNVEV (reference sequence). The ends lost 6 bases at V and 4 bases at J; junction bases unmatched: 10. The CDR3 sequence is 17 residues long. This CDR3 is CASSPSLAGGRYNEQFF. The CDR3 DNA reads TGTGCCAGCAGCCCCTCTCTAGCGGGGGGGAGGTACAATGAGCAGTTCTTC.

This CDR3 reads CASSSGASGGSTYEQYF. The CDR3, as DNA: TGTGCCAGCAGCTCCGGGGCGAGCGGGGGGTCAACCTACGAGCAGTACTTC. The rearrangement uses TRBV5-6 and TRBJ2-7; 9 positions agree with TRBD2. The germline gives CDR1 SGHDT, CDR2 YYEEEE. This CDR3 spans 17 amino acids. After removal of 3 bases from V and 2 bases from J, the junction contained 12 bases not matched to a gene.

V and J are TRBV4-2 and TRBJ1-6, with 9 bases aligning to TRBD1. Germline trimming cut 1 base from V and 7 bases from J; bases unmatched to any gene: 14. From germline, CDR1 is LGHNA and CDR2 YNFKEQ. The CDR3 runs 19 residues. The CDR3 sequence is CASSQVAQTGGSLNSPLHF. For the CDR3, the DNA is TGTGCCAGCAGCCAAGTAGCCCAGACAGGGGGTTCTTTGAATTCACCCCTCCACTTT.

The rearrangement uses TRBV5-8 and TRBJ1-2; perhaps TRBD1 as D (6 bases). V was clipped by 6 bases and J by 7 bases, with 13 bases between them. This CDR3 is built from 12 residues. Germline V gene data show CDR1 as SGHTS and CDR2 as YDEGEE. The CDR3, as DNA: TGTGCCAGCACGAAAACAGGGTCTGGCTACACCTTC. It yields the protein CASTKTGSGYTF.

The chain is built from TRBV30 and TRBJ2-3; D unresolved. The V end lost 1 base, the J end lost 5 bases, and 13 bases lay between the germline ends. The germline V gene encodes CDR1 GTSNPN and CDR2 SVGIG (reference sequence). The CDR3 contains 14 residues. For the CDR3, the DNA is TGTGCCTGGAGTGGTACCGGGTTAATAGATACGCAGTATTTT. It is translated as CAWSGTGLIDTQYF.

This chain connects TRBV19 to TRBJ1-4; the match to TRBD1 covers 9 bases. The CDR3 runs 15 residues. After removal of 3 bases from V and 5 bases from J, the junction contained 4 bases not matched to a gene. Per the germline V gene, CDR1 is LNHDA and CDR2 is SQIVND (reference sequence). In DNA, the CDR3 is TGTGCCAGTAGTATCCTCGGACAGGGGAATGAAAAACTGTTTTTT. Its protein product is CASSILGQGNEKLFF.

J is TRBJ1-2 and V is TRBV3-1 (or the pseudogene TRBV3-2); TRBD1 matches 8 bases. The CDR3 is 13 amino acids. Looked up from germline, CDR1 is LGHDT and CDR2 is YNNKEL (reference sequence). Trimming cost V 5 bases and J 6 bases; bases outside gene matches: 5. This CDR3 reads CASSTPGGHGYTF. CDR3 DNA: TGTGCCAGCAGCACCCCAGGGGGCCATGGCTACACCTTC.

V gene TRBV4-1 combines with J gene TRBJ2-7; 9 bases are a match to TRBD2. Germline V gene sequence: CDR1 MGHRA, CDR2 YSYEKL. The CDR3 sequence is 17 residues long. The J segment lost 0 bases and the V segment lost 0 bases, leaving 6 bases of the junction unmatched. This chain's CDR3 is CASSQDEGRGGSYEQYF. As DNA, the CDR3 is TGCGCCAGCAGCCAAGATGAAGGGCGGGGGGGCTCCTACGAGCAGTACTTC.

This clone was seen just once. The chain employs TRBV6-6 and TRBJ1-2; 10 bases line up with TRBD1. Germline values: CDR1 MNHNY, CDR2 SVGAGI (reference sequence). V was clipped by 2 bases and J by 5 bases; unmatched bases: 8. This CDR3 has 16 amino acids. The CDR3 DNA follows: TGTGCCAGCAGTTACCCAACCGCGGGACAGGGGTATGGCTACACCTTC. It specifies CASSYPTAGQGYGYTF.

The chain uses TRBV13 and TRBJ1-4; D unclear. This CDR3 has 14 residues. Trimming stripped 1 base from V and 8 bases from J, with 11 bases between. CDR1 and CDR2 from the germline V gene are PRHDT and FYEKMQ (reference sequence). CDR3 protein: CASSLVGAGEKLFF. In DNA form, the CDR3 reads TGTGCCAGCAGCTTAGTCGGTGCGGGGGAAAAACTGTTTTTT.

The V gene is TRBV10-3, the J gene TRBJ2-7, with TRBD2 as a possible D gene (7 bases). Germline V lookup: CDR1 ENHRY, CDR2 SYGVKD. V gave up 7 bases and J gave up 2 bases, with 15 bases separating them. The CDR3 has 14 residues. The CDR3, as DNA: TGTGCCATCACCTCCCCGGGGGGCCCCTACGAGCAGTACTTC. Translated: CAITSPGGPYEQYF.

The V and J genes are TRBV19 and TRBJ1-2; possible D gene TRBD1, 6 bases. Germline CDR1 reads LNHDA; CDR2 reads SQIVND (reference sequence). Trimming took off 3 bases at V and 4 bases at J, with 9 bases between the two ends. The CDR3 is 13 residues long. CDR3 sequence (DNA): TGTGCCAGTAGTATCAACAGGGTCTATGGCTACACCTTC. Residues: CASSINRVYGYTF.

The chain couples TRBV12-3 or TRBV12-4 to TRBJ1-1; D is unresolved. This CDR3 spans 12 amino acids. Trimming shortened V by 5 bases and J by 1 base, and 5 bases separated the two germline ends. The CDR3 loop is CASSTRNTEAFF. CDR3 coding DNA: TGTGCCAGCAGTACGAGGAACACTGAAGCTTTCTTT.